The subject of this entry is one TCR beta chain. With random hexamers, reverse transcription was performed on about 0.5 to 1 ug of RNA. TCR beta CDR3 was amplified by immunoSEQ multiplex PCR. This amplification extended across 54 Vbeta and 13 Jbeta segments. TCRdb re-called the immunoSEQ multiplex PCR reads through MiXCR, storing one row per CDR3 protein. The data show 150,000 or so distinct CDR3 sequences, about 94% seen once. This sample is part of a study of CD8 T cells in Susac syndrome. The CDR3 is 14 amino acids. V shed 3 bases, J shed 1 base, and the junction held 0 bases outside the gene matches. Germline CDR1 is LNHDA and CDR2 is SQIVND (reference sequence).

Sequences were obtained from CD8+ T cells from PBMCs. The TCR comes from a human donor with multiple sclerosis. V gene TRBV19 combines with J gene TRBJ1-5; 7 nucleotides align to TRBD1. CDR3 region: CASSIRGSNQPQHF. CDR3 DNA sequence: TGTGCCAGTAGTATCAGGGGGAGCAATCAGCCCCAGCATTTT.